This TCR beta chain was observed in a study of T-cell reconstitution after alpha-beta-depleted transplantation in children. The CDR3 covers 14 residues. With 6 bases removed from V and 2 bases from J, the gap between germline ends came to 14 bases. Library preparation (for TCRbeta) was performed with unique molecular identifiers. Using its own MiXCR run on the PCR reads, TCRdb lists one record per CDR3 protein. The table includes 450,000 to 700,000 distinct CDR3 sequences, 25% to 30% detected once. The source material was PBMCs, sampled before TCRalphabeta/CD19-depleted stem cell transplant. The clonotype originates from a boy in the first two years of life with Wiskott-Aldrich syndrome, due to receive a stem cell transplant. This rearrangement joins TRBV23-1 to TRBJ2-7; TRBD1 is a possible D gene (6 bases). TRBV23-1 is placed among ORFs of uncertain function. CDR3 in amino acids: CASRFTGLTYEQYF. The CDR3 nucleotides are TGCGCCAGCAGATTTACAGGGCTGACCTACGAGCAGTACTTC.